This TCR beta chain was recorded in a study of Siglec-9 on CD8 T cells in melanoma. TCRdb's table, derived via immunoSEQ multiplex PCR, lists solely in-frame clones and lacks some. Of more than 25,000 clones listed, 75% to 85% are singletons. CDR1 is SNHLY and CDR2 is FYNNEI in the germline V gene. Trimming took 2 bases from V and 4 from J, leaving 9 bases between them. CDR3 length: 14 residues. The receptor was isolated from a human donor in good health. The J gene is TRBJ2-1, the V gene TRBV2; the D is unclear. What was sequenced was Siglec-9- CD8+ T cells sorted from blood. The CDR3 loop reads CASSEYGLYNEQFF. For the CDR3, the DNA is TGTGCCAGCAGTGAATACGGGTTATACAATGAGCAGTTCTTC.